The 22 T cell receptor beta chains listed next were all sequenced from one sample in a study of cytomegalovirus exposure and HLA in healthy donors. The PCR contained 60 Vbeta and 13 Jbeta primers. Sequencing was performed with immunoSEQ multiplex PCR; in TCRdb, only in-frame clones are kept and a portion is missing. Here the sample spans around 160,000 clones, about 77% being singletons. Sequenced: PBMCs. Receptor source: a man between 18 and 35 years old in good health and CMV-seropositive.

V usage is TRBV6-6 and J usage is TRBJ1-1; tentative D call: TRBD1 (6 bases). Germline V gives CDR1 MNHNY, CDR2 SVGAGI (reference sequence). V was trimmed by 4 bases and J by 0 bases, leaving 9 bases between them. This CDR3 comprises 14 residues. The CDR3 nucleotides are TGTGCCAGCAGTTTCGGACAGCTGAACACTGAAGCTTTCTTT. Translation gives CASSFGQLNTEAFF.

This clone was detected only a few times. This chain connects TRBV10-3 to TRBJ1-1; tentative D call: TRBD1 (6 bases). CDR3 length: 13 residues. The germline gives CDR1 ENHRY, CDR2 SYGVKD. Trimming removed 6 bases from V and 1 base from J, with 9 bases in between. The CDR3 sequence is CAIRGTSNTEAFF. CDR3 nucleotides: TGTGCCATCAGGGGGACATCGAACACTGAAGCTTTCTTT.

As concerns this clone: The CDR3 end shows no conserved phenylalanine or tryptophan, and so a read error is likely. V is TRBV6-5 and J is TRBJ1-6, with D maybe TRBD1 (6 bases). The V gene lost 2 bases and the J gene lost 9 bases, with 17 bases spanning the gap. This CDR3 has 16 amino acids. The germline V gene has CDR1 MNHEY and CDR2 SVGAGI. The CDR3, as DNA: TGTGCCAGCAGTTACCGTAAAAGGGGGTTTAGTTCACCCCTCCACCTT. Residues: CASSYRKRGFSSPLHL.

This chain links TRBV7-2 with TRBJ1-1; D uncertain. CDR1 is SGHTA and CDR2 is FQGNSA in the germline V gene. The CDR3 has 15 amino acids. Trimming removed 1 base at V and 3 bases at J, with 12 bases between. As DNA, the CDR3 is TGTGCCAGCAGCTTAGGATACGGGGTGGACACTGAAGCTTTCTTT. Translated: CASSLGYGVDTEAFF.

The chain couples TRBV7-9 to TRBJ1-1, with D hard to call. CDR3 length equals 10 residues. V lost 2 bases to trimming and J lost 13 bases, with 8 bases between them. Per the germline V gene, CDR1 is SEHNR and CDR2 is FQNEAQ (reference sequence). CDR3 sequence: CASSLTSGFF. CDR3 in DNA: TGTGCCAGCAGCTTAACTAGTGGTTTCTTT.

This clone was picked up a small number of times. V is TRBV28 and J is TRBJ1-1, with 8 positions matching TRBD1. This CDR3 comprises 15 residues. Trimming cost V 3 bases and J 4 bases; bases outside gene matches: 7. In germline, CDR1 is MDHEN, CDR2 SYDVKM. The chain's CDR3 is CASSLPRTGGTEAFF. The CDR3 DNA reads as TGTGCCAGCAGTTTGCCCCGAACAGGGGGCACTGAAGCTTTCTTT.

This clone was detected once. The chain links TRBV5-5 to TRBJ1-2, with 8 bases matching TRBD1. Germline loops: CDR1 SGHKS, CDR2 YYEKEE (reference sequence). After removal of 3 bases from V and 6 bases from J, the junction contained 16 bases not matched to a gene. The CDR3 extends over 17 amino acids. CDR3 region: CASSSSTNDRGRDGYTF. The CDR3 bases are TGTGCCAGCAGCTCCAGCACGAACGACAGGGGTCGAGATGGCTACACCTTC.

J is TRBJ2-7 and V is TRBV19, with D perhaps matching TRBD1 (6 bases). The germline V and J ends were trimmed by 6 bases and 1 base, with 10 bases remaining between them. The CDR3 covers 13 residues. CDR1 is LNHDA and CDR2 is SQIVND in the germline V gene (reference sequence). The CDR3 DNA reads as TGTGCCAGTAGCGCAGGGGCATCCTACGAGCAGTACTTC. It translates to CASSAGASYEQYF. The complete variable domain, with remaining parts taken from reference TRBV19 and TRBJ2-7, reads DGGITQSPKYLFRKEGQNVTLSCEQNLNHDAMYWYRQDPGQGLRLIYYSQIVNDFQKGDIAEGYSVSREKKESFPLTVTSAQKNPTAFYLCASSAGASYEQYFGPGTRLTVT.

This CDR3 reads CASSHPFKDKTSDTEAFF. The CDR3 nucleotides read TGCGCCAGCAGCCATCCCTTTAAGGACAAAACGTCCGACACTGAAGCTTTCTTT. The rearrangement joins TRBV4-1 to TRBJ1-1; a weak D match, TRBD1 (5 bases). The CDR3 runs to 18 residues. The V gene lost 3 bases and the J gene lost 3 bases, with 23 bases spanning the gap. Germline CDR1 reads MGHRA; CDR2 reads YSYEKL.

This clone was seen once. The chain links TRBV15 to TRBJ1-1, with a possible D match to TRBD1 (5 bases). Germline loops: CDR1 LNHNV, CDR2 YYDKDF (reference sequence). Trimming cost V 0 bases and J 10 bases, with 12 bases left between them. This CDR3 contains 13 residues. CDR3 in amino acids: CATSRDRESGAFF. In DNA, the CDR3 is TGTGCCACCAGCAGAGACAGGGAATCGGGAGCTTTCTTT. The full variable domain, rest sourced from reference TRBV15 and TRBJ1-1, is DAMVIQNPRYQVTQFGKPVTLSCSQTLNHNVMYWYQQKSSQAPKLLFHYYDKDFNNEADTPDNFQSRRPNTSFCFLDIRSPGLGDTAMYLCATSRDRESGAFFGQGTRLTVV.

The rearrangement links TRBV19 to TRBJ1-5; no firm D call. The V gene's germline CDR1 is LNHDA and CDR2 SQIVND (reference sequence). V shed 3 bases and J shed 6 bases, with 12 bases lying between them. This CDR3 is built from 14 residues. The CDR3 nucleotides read TGTGCCAGTAGTATTGGAGGCGCCGGTCAGCCCCAGCATTTT. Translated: CASSIGGAGQPQHF. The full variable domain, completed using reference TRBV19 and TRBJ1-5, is DGGITQSPKYLFRKEGQNVTLSCEQNLNHDAMYWYRQDPGQGLRLIYYSQIVNDFQKGDIAEGYSVSREKKESFPLTVTSAQKNPTAFYLCASSIGGAGQPQHFGDGTRLSIL.

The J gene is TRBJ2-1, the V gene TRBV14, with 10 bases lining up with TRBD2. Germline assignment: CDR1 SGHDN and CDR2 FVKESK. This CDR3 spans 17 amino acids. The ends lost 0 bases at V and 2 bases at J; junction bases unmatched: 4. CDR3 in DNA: TGTGCCAGCAGCCAAGATTTTAGCGGGGGGACCTACAATGAGCAGTTCTTC. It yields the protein CASSQDFSGGTYNEQFF.

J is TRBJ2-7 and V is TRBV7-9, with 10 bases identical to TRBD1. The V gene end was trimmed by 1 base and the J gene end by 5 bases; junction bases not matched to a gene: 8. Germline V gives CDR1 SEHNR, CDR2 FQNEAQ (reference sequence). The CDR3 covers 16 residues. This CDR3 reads CASSLVGGQGNHEQYF. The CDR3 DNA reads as TGTGCCAGCAGCTTAGTAGGGGGACAGGGGAATCACGAGCAGTACTTC.

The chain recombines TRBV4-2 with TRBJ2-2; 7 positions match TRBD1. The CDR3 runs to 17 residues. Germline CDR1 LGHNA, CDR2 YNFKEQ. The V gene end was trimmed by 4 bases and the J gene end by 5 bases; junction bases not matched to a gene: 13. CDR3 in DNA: TGTGCCAGCAGCCCCTGGTTAGGGGGCATTGAAACCGGGGAGCTGTTTTTT. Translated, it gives CASSPWLGGIETGELFF.

CDR3 sequence (DNA): TGTGCCAGCAGTCCGGGGGGGGGCTGGACAGATACGCAGTATTTT. This translates into CASSPGGGWTDTQYF. The chain carries TRBV6-5 and TRBJ2-3; 8 bases match TRBD2. The germline V gene has CDR1 MNHEY and CDR2 SVGAGI. V was clipped by 5 bases and J by 3 bases; unmatched bases: 7. The CDR3 totals 15 residues.

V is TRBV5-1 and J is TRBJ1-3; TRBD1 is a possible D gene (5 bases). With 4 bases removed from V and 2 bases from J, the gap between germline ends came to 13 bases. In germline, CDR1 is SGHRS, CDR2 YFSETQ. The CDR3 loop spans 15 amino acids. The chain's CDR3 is CASSPAGGAGNTIYF. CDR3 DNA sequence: TGCGCCAGCAGCCCAGCCGGAGGGGCTGGAAACACCATATATTTT.

The CDR3 spells CSVEDGVAQETQYF. The CDR3 bases are TGCAGCGTTGAAGATGGAGTGGCTCAAGAGACCCAGTACTTC. The gene calls are TRBV29-1 and TRBJ2-5; D ambiguous. Per the germline V gene, CDR1 is SQVTM and CDR2 is ANQGSEA. This CDR3 has 14 amino acids. V was shortened by 0 bases and J by 2 bases, with 10 bases between the two germline ends. The complete variable domain, with remaining parts taken from reference TRBV29-1 and TRBJ2-5, reads SAVISQKPSRDICQRGTSLTIQCQVDSQVTMMFWYRQQPGQSLTLIATANQGSEATYESGFVIDKFPISRPNLTFSTLTVSNMSPEDSSIYLCSVEDGVAQETQYFGPGTRLLVL.

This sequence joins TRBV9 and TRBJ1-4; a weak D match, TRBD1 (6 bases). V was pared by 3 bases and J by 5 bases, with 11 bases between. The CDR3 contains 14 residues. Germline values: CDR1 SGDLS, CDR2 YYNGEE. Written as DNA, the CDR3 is TGTGCCAGCAGCGAGGGGGGGGTGAATGAAAAACTGTTTTTT. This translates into CASSEGGVNEKLFF. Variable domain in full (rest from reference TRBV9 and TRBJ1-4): DSGVTQTPKHLITATGQRVTLRCSPRSGDLSVYWYQQSLDQGLQFLIQYYNGEERAKGNILERFSAQQFPDLHSELNLSSLELGDSALYFCASSEGGVNEKLFFGSGTQLSVL.

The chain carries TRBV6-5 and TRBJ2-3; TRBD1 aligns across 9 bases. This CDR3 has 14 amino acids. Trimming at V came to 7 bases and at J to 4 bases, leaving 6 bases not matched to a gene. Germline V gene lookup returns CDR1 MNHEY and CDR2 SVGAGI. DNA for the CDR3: TGTGCCAGCACCGAACAGGGGGCCCCAGATACGCAGTATTTT. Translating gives CASTEQGAPDTQYF.

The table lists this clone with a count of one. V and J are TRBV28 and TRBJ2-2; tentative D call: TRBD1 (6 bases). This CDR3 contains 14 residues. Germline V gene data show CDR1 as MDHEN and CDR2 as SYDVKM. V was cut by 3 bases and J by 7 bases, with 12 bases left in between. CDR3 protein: CASSFIQGHGELFF. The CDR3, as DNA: TGTGCCAGCAGTTTCATCCAGGGGCACGGGGAGCTGTTTTTT.

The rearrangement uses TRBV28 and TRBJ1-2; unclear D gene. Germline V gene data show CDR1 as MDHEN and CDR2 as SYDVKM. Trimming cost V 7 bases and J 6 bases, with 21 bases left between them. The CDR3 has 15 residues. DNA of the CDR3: TGTGCCAGCAAAAAAGCGACAACCGGAGGGAATGGCTACACCTTC. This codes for CASKKATTGGNGYTF.

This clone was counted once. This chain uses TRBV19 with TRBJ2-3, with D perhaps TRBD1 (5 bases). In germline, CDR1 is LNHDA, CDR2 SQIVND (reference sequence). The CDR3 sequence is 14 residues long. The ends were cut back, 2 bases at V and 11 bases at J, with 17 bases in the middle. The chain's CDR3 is CASSIRLGRVGQYF. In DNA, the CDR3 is TGTGCCAGTAGTATAAGATTAGGCAGGGTAGGGCAGTATTTT.